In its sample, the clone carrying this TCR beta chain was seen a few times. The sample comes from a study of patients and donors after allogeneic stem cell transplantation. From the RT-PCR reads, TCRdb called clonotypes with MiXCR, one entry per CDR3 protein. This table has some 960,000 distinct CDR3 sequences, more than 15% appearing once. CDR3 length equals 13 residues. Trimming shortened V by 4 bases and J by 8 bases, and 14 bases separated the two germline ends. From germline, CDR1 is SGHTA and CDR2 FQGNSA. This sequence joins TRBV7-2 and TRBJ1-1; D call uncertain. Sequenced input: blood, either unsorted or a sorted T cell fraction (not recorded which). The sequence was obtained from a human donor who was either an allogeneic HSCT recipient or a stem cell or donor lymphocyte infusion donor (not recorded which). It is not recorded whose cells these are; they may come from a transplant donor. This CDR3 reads CASSSVPRVEAFF. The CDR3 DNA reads TGTGCCAGCAGCTCCGTCCCTCGCGTGGAAGCTTTCTTT.